These 25 T cell receptor beta chains share one sample of origin, sequenced in a study of identical twins (dated by TCRdb to the mid-2010s). Receptors were amplified or captured by 5' RACE. The instrument given in TCRdb is Illumina HiSeq 2000. TCRdb itself trimmed the public reads at Q25 with fastp, ran MiXCR and retained productive beta chains. Every CDR3 protein is listed once, alongside the most common genes and DNA of its rows. This sample gives 500,000 to 600,000 distinct CDR3 sequences in total; approximately 22% of them show up just once. Of the sample, about 0.91% falls within the top ten clones. The same data also went into a second study, on T cells expressing NK-cell markers.

The specimen sequenced was CD4+ T cells sorted from blood. The origin of the receptors is a woman aged 18-30 years in good health.

This clonotype has a count of ten or more. The chain joins TRBV7-2 to TRBJ2-5; D is uncertain. Germline lookup yields CDR1 SGHTA and CDR2 FQGNSA. V was clipped by 0 bases and J by 5 bases, with 7 bases between them. CDR3 length: 13 amino acids. CDR3 sequence (DNA): TGTGCCAGCAGCTTAGCAGGGTCGGAGACCCAGTACTTC. It yields the protein CASSLAGSETQYF.

This clonotype was detected many times. The chain joins TRBV12-3 or TRBV12-4 to TRBJ2-1; 8 bases map to TRBD2. V shed 5 bases and J 4 bases; nucleotides not matched to a gene: 4. The CDR3 length is 14 residues. The CDR3: CASSPRGAYNEQFF. CDR3 coding DNA: TGTGCCAGCAGTCCGCGGGGGGCGTACAATGAGCAGTTCTTC.

The chain has TRBV20-1 and TRBJ1-1; TRBD1 is a possible D gene (5 bases). This CDR3 contains 15 residues. CDR1 and CDR2 (germline): DFQATT, SNEGSKA (reference sequence). The V end was cut by 1 base, the J end by 0 bases, with 12 bases between. CDR3: CSARGQQDMNTEAFF. The CDR3 nucleotides are TGCAGTGCTAGAGGACAACAGGACATGAACACTGAAGCTTTCTTT.

This chain uses TRBV7-9 with TRBJ2-5; D gene unclear. Trimming shortened V by 8 bases and J by 2 bases, and 15 bases separated the two germline ends. CDR1 SEHNR and CDR2 FQNEAQ come from the germline V gene (reference sequence). The CDR3 length is 14 residues. The CDR3 loop reads CASGPRSGQETQYF. DNA for the CDR3: TGTGCCAGCGGGCCCCGCTCCGGACAAGAGACCCAGTACTTC.

The V gene is TRBV10-2, the J gene TRBJ2-4, with TRBD2 matching over 11 bases. From germline, CDR1 is WSHSY and CDR2 SAAADI. V was clipped by 1 base and J by 8 bases; unmatched bases: 13. This CDR3 spans 18 amino acids. In DNA form, the CDR3 reads TGCGCCAGCAGTGAGTGGTACACTAGCGGGAGCCGTAAAGACATTCAGTACTTC. This gives the protein CASSEWYTSGSRKDIQYF.

This clonotype was seen many times. V and J are TRBV12-3 or TRBV12-4 and TRBJ1-5; maybe TRBD1 (6 bases). The CDR3 contains 15 residues. The V gene lost 5 bases and the J gene lost 3 bases, with 14 bases spanning the gap. This chain's CDR3 is CASSPGQSLNQPQHF. The CDR3 DNA reads TGTGCCAGCAGTCCGGGACAAAGTCTCAATCAGCCCCAGCATTTT.

Ten or more counts support this clonotype. V is TRBV29-1 and J is TRBJ2-7; 8 bases fit TRBD1. The junction had 4 bases not matched to a gene; V was cut back by 6 bases and J by 3 bases. The CDR3 covers 12 residues. The germline V gene encodes CDR1 SQVTM and CDR2 ANQGSEA. For the CDR3, the DNA is TGCAGCGTCTCTGGACAGGGCTACGAGCAGTACTTC. Its protein product is CSVSGQGYEQYF.

The chain has TRBV4-1 and TRBJ2-3; TRBD2 is a possible D gene (7 bases). The CDR3 is 18 amino acids. V was cut by 0 bases and J by 0 bases, with 16 bases left in between. Germline V lookup: CDR1 MGHRA, CDR2 YSYEKL. As DNA, the CDR3 is TGCGCCAGCAGCCAAGATCGGCTCGCGGGGGCAAGCACAGATACGCAGTATTTT. Translating it yields CASSQDRLAGASTDTQYF.

There are a few counts of this clonotype. The rearrangement joins TRBV6-1 to TRBJ1-6; D unclear. The V and J ends lost 7 bases and 7 bases respectively, with 17 bases between them. Germline values: CDR1 MNHNS, CDR2 SASEGT. This CDR3 spans 15 amino acids. CDR3 loop: CASTSRAMQNSPLHF. The CDR3, as DNA: TGTGCCAGCACCTCGAGGGCCATGCAAAATTCACCCCTCCACTTT.

The V gene is TRBV12-3 or TRBV12-4, the J gene TRBJ2-7; 10 nucleotides match TRBD2. This CDR3 spans 16 amino acids. Trimming took 1 base from V and 5 from J; bases not matched to a gene: 8. The CDR3 DNA reads as TGTGCCAGCAGTTTAGGATCAGGGCTAGCGGGAGACGAGCAGTACTTC. It codes for CASSLGSGLAGDEQYF.

The chain joins TRBV7-9 to TRBJ2-3, with TRBD2 identical over 8 bases. In germline, CDR1 is SEHNR, CDR2 FQNEAQ (reference sequence). The CDR3 spans 13 residues. V was clipped by 11 bases and J by 3 bases; unmatched bases: 7. CDR3: CAGISGGTDTQYF. In nucleotides, the CDR3 is TGTGCCGGCATTTCGGGAGGGACAGATACGCAGTATTTT.

This clonotype was picked up many times. This rearrangement joins TRBV20-1 to TRBJ2-7, with 8 positions matching TRBD1. CDR1 DFQATT and CDR2 SNEGSKA come from the germline V gene (reference sequence). The J segment lost 5 bases and the V segment lost 6 bases, leaving 9 bases of the junction unmatched. The CDR3 loop spans 13 amino acids. The CDR3 DNA follows: TGCAGTGCACCGAGACAGGGGTCTGACGAGCAGTACTTC. It codes for CSAPRQGSDEQYF.

This chain uses TRBV5-1 with TRBJ1-2; 7 bases agree with TRBD1. The J segment lost 3 bases and the V segment lost 4 bases, leaving 12 bases of the junction unmatched. The CDR3 is made up of 16 amino acids. Germline V lookup: CDR1 SGHRS, CDR2 YFSETQ. Here the CDR3 DNA reads TGCGCCAGCAGCCTAATGGACAGGTCCCCCGACTATGGCTACACCTTC. Translating gives CASSLMDRSPDYGYTF.

The chain links TRBV6-2 or TRBV6-3 to TRBJ2-7; D ambiguous. Trimming took 2 bases from V and 3 from J, leaving 8 bases between them. This CDR3 region has 13 residues. CDR1 is MNHEY and CDR2 is SVGEGT in the germline V gene. CDR3 loop: CASSYPPSYEQYF. The DNA of the CDR3 is TGTGCCAGCAGTTACCCACCTAGCTACGAGCAGTACTTC.

This clonotype was seen more than once but under ten times. This chain connects TRBV6-2 or TRBV6-3 to TRBJ2-7; D unclear. This CDR3 has 13 amino acids. Germline CDR1 reads MNHEY; CDR2 reads SVGEGT. Trimming removed 2 bases at V and 6 bases at J, with 11 bases between. CDR3 region: CASSYGNRVEQYF. The CDR3, as DNA: TGTGCCAGCAGTTACGGTAACAGAGTCGAGCAGTACTTC.

The CDR3 sequence is CASSFHWDRNNYGYTF. CDR3 sequence (DNA): TGTGCCAGCAGTTTTCACTGGGACAGAAATAACTATGGCTACACCTTC. The V gene is TRBV12-3 or TRBV12-4, the J gene TRBJ1-2, with TRBD1 matching over 7 bases. CDR3 length: 16 residues. Trimming cost V 3 bases and J 1 base; bases outside gene matches: 8.

The genes are TRBV5-1 and TRBJ2-1; 8 bases map to TRBD1. After removal of 4 bases from V and 0 bases from J, the junction contained 3 bases not matched to a gene. CDR1 and CDR2 (germline): SGHRS, YFSETQ. The length of the CDR3 is 15 residues. In DNA form, the CDR3 reads TGCGCCAGCAGCGTGGGACAGGTCTCCTACAATGAGCAGTTCTTC. Residues: CASSVGQVSYNEQFF. Full variable domain (rest looked up from reference TRBV5-1 and TRBJ2-1): KAGVTQTPRYLIKTRGQQVTLSCSPISGHRSVSWYQQTPGQGLQFLFEYFSETQRNKGNFPGRFSGRQFSNSRSEMNVSTLELGDSALYLCASSVGQVSYNEQFFGPGTRLTVL.

This clonotype came up a few times. This chain uses TRBV12-3 or TRBV12-4 with TRBJ1-2; D is unresolved. V lost 6 bases and J lost 7, with 12 bases in between. The length of the CDR3 is 12 residues. CDR3 sequence reads: CASRQGSGGYTF. DNA of the CDR3: TGTGCCAGCAGGCAAGGTTCCGGTGGCTACACCTTC.

The V call is TRBV12-3 or TRBV12-4, the J call TRBJ1-1; D is undetermined. V was shortened by 6 bases and J by 4 bases, with 18 bases between the two germline ends. This CDR3 is built from 15 residues. The CDR3 sequence: CASRAAAHWGTEAFF. As DNA, the CDR3 is TGTGCCAGCAGGGCAGCGGCCCACTGGGGCACTGAAGCTTTCTTT.

The chain joins TRBV12-3 or TRBV12-4 to TRBJ1-1; D is possibly TRBD1 (5 bases). The CDR3 sequence is 14 residues long. Trimming removed 5 bases at V and 3 bases at J, with 13 bases between. The CDR3 sequence is CASSRYTGDTEAFF. The CDR3 DNA reads as TGTGCCAGCAGTCGGTACACGGGGGACACTGAAGCTTTCTTT.

The chain joins TRBV6-4 to TRBJ2-2; TRBD2 might be the D (6 bases). V lost 3 bases to trimming and J lost 3 bases, with 17 bases between them. Germline assignment: CDR1 MRHNA and CDR2 SNTAGT. The CDR3 runs 17 residues. The CDR3 DNA sequence: TGTGCCAGCAGTGAGGCCGACGGGGGTTGGTACACCGGGGAGCTGTTTTTT. This translates into CASSEADGGWYTGELFF.

This clonotype was detected only a few times. The rearrangement joins TRBV20-1 to TRBJ1-1, with TRBD1 as a possible D gene (5 bases). From germline, CDR1 is DFQATT and CDR2 SNEGSKA (reference sequence). CDR3 length: 13 residues. Deletions cut 5 bases from V and 4 bases from J, with 14 bases between. Here the CDR3 reads CSAPLPGGTEAFF. CDR3 coding DNA: TGCAGTGCTCCTCTTCCTGGGGGCACTGAAGCTTTCTTT.

This clonotype was seen ten or more times. The V call is TRBV20-1, the J call TRBJ2-1; possibly TRBD2 for D (7 bases). This CDR3 is built from 13 residues. V lost 3 bases to trimming and J lost 4 bases, with 10 bases between them. From germline, CDR1 is DFQATT and CDR2 SNEGSKA (reference sequence). The CDR3, as DNA: TGCAGTGCTAGTGGGGGGGCATACAATGAGCAGTTCTTC. This encodes CSASGGAYNEQFF.

Ten or more counts support this clonotype. The CDR3 bases are TGCGCCAGCAGCTTAGTGGAGAATGAGCAGTTCTTC. It yields the protein CASSLVENEQFF. V usage is TRBV5-1 and J usage is TRBJ2-1; D gene uncertain. V gave up 2 bases and J gave up 7 bases, with 7 bases separating them. Per germline, CDR1 SGHRS and CDR2 YFSETQ. The CDR3 contains 12 residues.

The J gene is TRBJ2-5, the V gene TRBV5-1; D uncertain. Trimming took off 0 bases at V and 4 bases at J, with 7 bases between the two ends. There are 13 residues in the CDR3. Germline CDR1 reads SGHRS; CDR2 reads YFSETQ. CDR3 sequence reads: CASSLEASETQYF. CDR3 bases: TGCGCCAGCAGCTTGGAGGCGTCAGAGACCCAGTACTTC.